This TCR beta chain was observed in a study of OX40 agonist ivuxolimab in advanced cancers. In the study overall: The drug used for patients, ivuxolimab, was an agonistic anti-OX40 (CD134) antibody. Treatment received earlier with anti-PD-1, anti-PD-L1 or anti-CTLA-4 agents was allowed, and more than 30% had some.

Data came from immunoSEQ multiplex PCR; TCRdb stores just in-frame clones and leaves some out. The sample lists some 70,000 clones; about 91% were seen once. This clone appeared once. The antigen is undetermined. Findings and caveats of the study: Antigen specificity remained undetermined for the expanded peripheral T cells.

The sample was CD4+ or CD8+ T cells sorted from blood, taken in a trial of the OX40 agonist ivuxolimab. This TCR came from an adult with an advanced solid tumor such as melanoma, head and neck, liver or kidney cancer.

CDR3: CASSPVGGRSNEQFF. CDR3 DNA sequence: TGTGCCAGTAGTCCAGTCGGCGGGAGGAGTAATGAGCAGTTCTTC. This chain uses TRBV19 with TRBJ2-1, with TRBD2 matching 8 bases. Looked up from germline, CDR1 is LNHDA and CDR2 is SQIVND (reference sequence). The V segment lost 5 bases and the J segment 7 bases; nucleotides outside the gene matches: 10. CDR3 size: 15 residues.